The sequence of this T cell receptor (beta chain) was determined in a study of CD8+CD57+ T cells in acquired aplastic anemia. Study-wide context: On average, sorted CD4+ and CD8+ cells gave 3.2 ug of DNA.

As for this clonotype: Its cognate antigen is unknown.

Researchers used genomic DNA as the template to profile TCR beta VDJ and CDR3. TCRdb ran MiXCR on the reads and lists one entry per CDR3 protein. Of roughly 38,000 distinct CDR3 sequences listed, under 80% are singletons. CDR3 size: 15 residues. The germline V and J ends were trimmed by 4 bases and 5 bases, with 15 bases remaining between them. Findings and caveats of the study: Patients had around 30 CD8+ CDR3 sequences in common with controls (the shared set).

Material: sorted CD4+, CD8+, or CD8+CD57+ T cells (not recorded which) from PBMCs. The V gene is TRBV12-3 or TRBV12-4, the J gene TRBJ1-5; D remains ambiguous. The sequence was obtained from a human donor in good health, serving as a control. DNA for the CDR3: TGTGCCAGCAGTTCCCCGGGTCTTCCTCATCAGCCCCAGCATTTT. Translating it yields CASSSPGLPHQPQHF.